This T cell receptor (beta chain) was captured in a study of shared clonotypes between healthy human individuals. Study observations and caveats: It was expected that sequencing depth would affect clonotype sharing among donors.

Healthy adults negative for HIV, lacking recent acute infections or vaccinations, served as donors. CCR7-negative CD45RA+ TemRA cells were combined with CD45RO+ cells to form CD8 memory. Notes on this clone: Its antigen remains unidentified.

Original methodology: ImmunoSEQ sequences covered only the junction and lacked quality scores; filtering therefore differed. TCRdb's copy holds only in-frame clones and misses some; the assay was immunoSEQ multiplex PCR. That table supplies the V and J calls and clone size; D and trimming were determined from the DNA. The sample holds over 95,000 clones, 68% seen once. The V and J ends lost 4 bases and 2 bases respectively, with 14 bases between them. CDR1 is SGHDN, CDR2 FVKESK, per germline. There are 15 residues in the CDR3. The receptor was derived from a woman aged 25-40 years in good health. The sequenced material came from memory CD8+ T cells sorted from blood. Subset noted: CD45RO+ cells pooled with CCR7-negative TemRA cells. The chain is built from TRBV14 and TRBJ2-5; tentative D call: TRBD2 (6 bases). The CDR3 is CASSLRGSIQETQYF. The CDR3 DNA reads TGTGCCAGCAGCCTTCGGGGGTCCATTCAAGAGACCCAGTACTTC.